The sequence of this T cell receptor beta chain was determined in a study of blood T cell repertoires in COVID-19. Study as a whole: The samples span acute and convalescent COVID-19 from the United States, Italy and Spain. The analysed material was cDNA or gDNA that came from T cells, B-cell-depleted T cells, or PBMCs.

In the authors' methods: The assay estimated nucleated cells by amplifying reference gene primers. The table came from immunoSEQ multiplex PCR; TCRdb's copy has only in-frame clones and leaves some out. That table is the source of V, J and clone size, and D and trimming were worked out from the DNA. The data hold around 280,000 clones, with approximately 83% observed a single time. Per the germline V gene, CDR1 is MNHEY and CDR2 is SMNVEV (reference sequence). The CDR3 sequence is 14 residues long. V gave up 2 bases and J gave up 3 bases, with 10 bases separating them. The sequence was collected from a woman aged 25 to 39 who had recovered from COVID-19. Sequencing was done on a sample of peripheral blood. This sequence joins TRBV27 and TRBJ2-5, with D possibly being TRBD2 (6 bases). In DNA form, the CDR3 reads TGTGCCAGCAGTTTACGTGGGACTGAAGAGACCCAGTACTTC. Protein: CASSLRGTEETQYF.